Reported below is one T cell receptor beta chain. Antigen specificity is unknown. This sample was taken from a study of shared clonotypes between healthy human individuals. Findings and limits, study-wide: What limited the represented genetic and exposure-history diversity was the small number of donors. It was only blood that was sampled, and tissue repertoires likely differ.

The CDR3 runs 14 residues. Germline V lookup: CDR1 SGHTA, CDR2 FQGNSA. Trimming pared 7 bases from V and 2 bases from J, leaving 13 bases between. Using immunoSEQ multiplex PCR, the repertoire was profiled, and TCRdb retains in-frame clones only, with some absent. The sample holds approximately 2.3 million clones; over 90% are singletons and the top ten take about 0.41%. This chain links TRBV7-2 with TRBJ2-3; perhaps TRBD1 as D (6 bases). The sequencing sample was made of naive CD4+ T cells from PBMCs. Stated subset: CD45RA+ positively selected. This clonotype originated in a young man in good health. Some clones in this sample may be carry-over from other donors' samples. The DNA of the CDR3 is TGTGCCAGCACGGGGCAGGGGTACACAGATACGCAGTATTTT. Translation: CASTGQGYTDTQYF.